The 16 T cell receptor beta chains given below trace back to one sample, sequenced in a study of Ad26.COV2.S vaccination and SARS-CoV-2 variants. Treatment specified: some 20 received Ad26.COV2.S at low or high dose, single or two shots; several received placebo; per-sample allocation not given. Vaccine and placebo recipients were sampled on day 63 after the first injection. TCRdb keeps only in-frame clones here, not all; method: immunoSEQ multiplex PCR. The sample consists of 300,000 to 350,000 clones, over 80% of them appearing once. Sequenced here: peripheral blood, sampled in a trial of Ad26.COV2.S vaccine versus placebo. The receptors here all came from a person between 18 and 65 years old who received the Ad26.COV2.S COVID-19 vaccine or a placebo.

This chain uses TRBV7-9 with TRBJ2-3; D remains ambiguous. The CDR3 runs to 12 residues. Trimming cost V 1 base and J 6 bases, with 5 bases left between them. CDR1 is SEHNR, CDR2 FQNEAQ, per germline (reference sequence). The DNA of the CDR3 is TGTGCCAGCAGCTTAGGGTTTGATACGCAGTATTTT. As protein: CASSLGFDTQYF.

Worth noting for this clone: This CDR3 is also generated by other DNA sequences in the sample. V is TRBV18 and J is TRBJ1-4; D uncertain. Looked up from germline, CDR1 is KGHSH and CDR2 is LQKENI. The CDR3 totals 15 residues. V was trimmed by 3 bases and J by 0 bases, leaving 8 bases between them. The CDR3 DNA reads TGTGCCAGCTCACCCCAGGCTGCAACTAATGAAAAACTGTTTTTT. As protein: CASSPQAATNEKLFF.

This clone was recorded only once. This chain connects TRBV5-1 to TRBJ2-6; D perhaps matches TRBD1 (5 bases). The V gene lost 0 bases and the J gene lost 2 bases, with 15 bases spanning the gap. CDR1 and CDR2 (germline): SGHRS, YFSETQ. CDR3 size: 18 residues. CDR3 nucleotide sequence: TGCGCCAGCAGCTTGGCCTTCCTACAGGCCCCTGGGGCCAACGTCCTGACTTTC. Its protein is CASSLAFLQAPGANVLTF.

This chain uses TRBV21-1 with TRBJ2-3; the listed D gene, TRBD2, was not tested against the DNA. TRBV21-1 is a pseudogene segment. The CDR3 consists of 18 residues. The CDR3 loop is CASSNPVSGDPGTDTQYF. DNA for the CDR3: TGTGCCAGCAGCAACCCTGTGAGCGGGGACCCGGGGACAGATACGCAGTATTTT.

The gene calls are TRBV11-2 and TRBJ2-1; the D call may be TRBD1 or TRBD2 (5 bases each). This CDR3 has 16 residues. The germline CDR1 and CDR2 sequences are SGHAT and FQNNGV. Trimming stripped 3 bases from V and 4 bases from J, with 16 bases between. CDR3 nucleotide sequence: TGTGCCAGCAGCTTTCGTATGGGGGTGATTTACAATGAGCAGTTCTTC. Encoded protein: CASSFRMGVIYNEQFF.

The chain recombines TRBV29-1 with TRBJ2-1, with unresolved D. The V gene's germline CDR1 is SQVTM and CDR2 ANQGSEA. The CDR3 runs 13 residues. V lost 7 bases and J lost 0, with 10 bases in between. The CDR3 is CSGDKSSYNEQFF. In DNA form, the CDR3 reads TGCAGCGGTGACAAGAGCTCCTACAATGAGCAGTTCTTC.

The V call is TRBV27, the J call TRBJ2-1, with a weak D call TRBD1 (6 bases). Germline assignment: CDR1 MNHEY and CDR2 SMNVEV (reference sequence). The CDR3 totals 17 residues. Deletions cut 5 bases from V and 0 bases from J, with 17 bases between. Here the CDR3 DNA reads TGTGCCAGCAGTCCAGCCGGGACACCGAACTCCTACAATGAGCAGTTCTTC. Its translation is CASSPAGTPNSYNEQFF.

This clone occurred once. The rearrangement uses TRBV4-2 and TRBJ2-2; D call uncertain. The CDR3 spans 16 residues. The V and J ends lost 4 bases and 1 base respectively, with 13 bases between them. Germline loops: CDR1 LGHNA, CDR2 YNFKEQ. Here the CDR3 reads CASSPPGIMNTGELFF. DNA for the CDR3: TGTGCCAGCAGCCCCCCGGGCATTATGAACACCGGGGAGCTGTTTTTT.

The chain employs TRBV5-6 and TRBJ2-5; D might be TRBD2 (5 bases). This CDR3 spans 16 amino acids. V lost 5 bases, J lost 2 bases, and 19 bases lay in between. Germline V CDR1 and CDR2: SGHDT, YYEEEE. CDR3 nucleotide sequence: TGTGCCAGCAGTCCTGAGGGCCCATGGCGTCAAGAGACCCAGTACTTC. Translation: CASSPEGPWRQETQYF.

V is TRBV2 and J is TRBJ1-5; TRBD1 might be the D (5 bases). The germline V and J ends were trimmed by 4 bases and 9 bases, with 16 bases remaining between them. CDR1 and CDR2 (germline): SNHLY, FYNNEI. The CDR3 runs to 14 residues. Here the CDR3 reads CASSVSQGMGPQHF. CDR3 DNA: TGTGCCAGCAGTGTGTCGCAGGGAATGGGGCCCCAGCATTTT.

The rearrangement links TRBV19 to TRBJ2-1, with D possibly matching TRBD2 (6 bases). The V end lost 3 bases, the J end lost 5 bases, and 8 bases lay between the germline ends. The CDR3 covers 13 residues. In germline, CDR1 is LNHDA, CDR2 SQIVND (reference sequence). The DNA for the CDR3 is TGTGCCAGTAGTATCGGGAGTAACAATGAGCAGTTCTTC. Amino acid sequence: CASSIGSNNEQFF.

This clone has a handful of counts. V usage is TRBV6-2 or TRBV6-3 and J usage is TRBJ1-6; TRBD1 agrees at 7 bases. V lost 6 bases, J lost 5 bases, and 7 bases stayed unmatched. The CDR3 runs 15 residues. CDR1 and CDR2 (germline): MNHEY, SVGEGT. The CDR3 bases are TGTGCCAGCAGCCCCGCGGGACAGAATAATTCACCCCTCCACTTT. It is translated as CASSPAGQNNSPLHF.

This clone was seen more than once but under ten times. The J gene is TRBJ1-6, the V gene TRBV27, with D perhaps matching TRBD1 (6 bases). Trimming pared 5 bases from V and 9 bases from J, leaving 17 bases between. The V gene's germline CDR1 is MNHEY and CDR2 SMNVEV (reference sequence). There are 15 residues in the CDR3. The CDR3 here is CASSPMTGRGSPLHF. The CDR3 region has the DNA TGTGCCAGCAGTCCCATGACAGGCCGCGGTTCACCCCTCCACTTT.

The chain recombines TRBV7-2 with TRBJ1-2, with D perhaps TRBD1 (6 bases). V dropped 5 bases and J dropped 4 bases, with 17 bases sitting between them. CDR3 length: 15 amino acids. Germline V lookup: CDR1 SGHTA, CDR2 FQGNSA. The CDR3 DNA follows: TGTGCCAGCAGCCAGAACTACAGGGCGTTCTATGGCTACACCTTC. It translates to CASSQNYRAFYGYTF.

This sequence joins TRBV3-1 (or the pseudogene TRBV3-2) and TRBJ1-6; TRBD1 matches 9 bases. The length of the CDR3 is 15 residues. Unmatched junction bases numbered 6, after V lost 3 bases and J lost 9 bases. Per the germline V gene, CDR1 is LGHDT and CDR2 is YNNKEL (reference sequence). In DNA form, the CDR3 reads TGTGCCAGCAGCCATTTGGACAGGGGTTTTTCACCCCTCCACTTT. It encodes CASSHLDRGFSPLHF.

As DNA, the CDR3 is TGTGCCAGCAGCGGGGGGGCCGGAGGGGATACGCAGTATTTT. Translation: CASSGGAGGDTQYF. V usage is TRBV9 and J usage is TRBJ2-3; D might be TRBD1 or TRBD2, each matching 6 bases. Per germline, CDR1 SGDLS and CDR2 YYNGEE. CDR3 length: 14 amino acids. Trimming removed 3 bases at V and 6 bases at J, with 14 bases between.